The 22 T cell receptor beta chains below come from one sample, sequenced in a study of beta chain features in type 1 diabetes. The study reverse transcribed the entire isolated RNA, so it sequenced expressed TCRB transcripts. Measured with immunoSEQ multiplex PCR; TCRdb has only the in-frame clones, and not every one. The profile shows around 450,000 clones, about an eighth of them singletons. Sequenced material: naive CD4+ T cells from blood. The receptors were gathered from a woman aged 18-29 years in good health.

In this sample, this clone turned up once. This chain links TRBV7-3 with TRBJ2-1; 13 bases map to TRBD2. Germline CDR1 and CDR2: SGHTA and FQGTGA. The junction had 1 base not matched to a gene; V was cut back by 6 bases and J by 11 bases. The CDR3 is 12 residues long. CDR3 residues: CASRGTSGKQFF. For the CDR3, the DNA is TGTGCCAGCAGAGGGACTAGCGGGAAGCAGTTCTTC.

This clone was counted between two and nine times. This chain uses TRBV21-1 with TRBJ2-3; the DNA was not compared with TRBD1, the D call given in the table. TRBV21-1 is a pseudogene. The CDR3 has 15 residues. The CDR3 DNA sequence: TGTGCCAGCAGCAAACGACAGGGGGCAACAGATACGCAGTATTTT. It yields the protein CASSKRQGATDTQYF.

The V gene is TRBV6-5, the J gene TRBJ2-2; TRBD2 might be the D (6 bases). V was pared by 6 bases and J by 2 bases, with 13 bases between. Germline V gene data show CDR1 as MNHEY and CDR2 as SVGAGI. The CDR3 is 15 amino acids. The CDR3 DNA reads TGTGCCAGCAGGCTGGGACTTACAAACACCGGGGAGCTGTTTTTT. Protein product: CASRLGLTNTGELFF.

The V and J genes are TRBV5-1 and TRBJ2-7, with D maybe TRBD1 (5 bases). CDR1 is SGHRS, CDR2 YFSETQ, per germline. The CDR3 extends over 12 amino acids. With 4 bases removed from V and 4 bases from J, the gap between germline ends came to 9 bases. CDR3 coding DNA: TGCGCCAGCAGCGTGACAGCTTACGAGCAGTACTTC. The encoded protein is CASSVTAYEQYF.

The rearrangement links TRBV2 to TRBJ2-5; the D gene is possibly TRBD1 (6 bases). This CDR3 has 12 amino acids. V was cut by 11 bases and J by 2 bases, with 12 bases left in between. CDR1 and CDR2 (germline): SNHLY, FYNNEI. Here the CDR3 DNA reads TGTGCCTCCCACAGGGCTCAAGAGACCCAGTACTTC. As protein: CASHRAQETQYF.

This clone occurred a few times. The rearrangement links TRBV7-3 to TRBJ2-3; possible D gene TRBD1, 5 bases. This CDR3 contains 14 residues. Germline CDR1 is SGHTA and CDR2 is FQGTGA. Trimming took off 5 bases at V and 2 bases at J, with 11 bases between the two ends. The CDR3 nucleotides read TGTGCCAGCAGCAGGACACAGTCCACAGATACGCAGTATTTT. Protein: CASSRTQSTDTQYF. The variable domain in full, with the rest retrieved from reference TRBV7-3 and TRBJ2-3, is GAGVSQTPSNKVTEKGKYVELRCDPISGHTALYWYRQSLGQGPEFLIYFQGTGAADDSGLPNDRFFAVRPEGSVSTLKIQRTERGDSAVYLCASSRTQSTDTQYFGPGTRLTVL.

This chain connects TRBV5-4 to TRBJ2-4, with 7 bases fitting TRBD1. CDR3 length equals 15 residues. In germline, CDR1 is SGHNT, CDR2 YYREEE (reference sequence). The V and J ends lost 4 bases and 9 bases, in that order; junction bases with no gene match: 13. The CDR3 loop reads CASSPPGQSNGIQYF. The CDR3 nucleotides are TGTGCCAGCAGCCCACCGGGACAGAGCAACGGCATTCAGTACTTC.

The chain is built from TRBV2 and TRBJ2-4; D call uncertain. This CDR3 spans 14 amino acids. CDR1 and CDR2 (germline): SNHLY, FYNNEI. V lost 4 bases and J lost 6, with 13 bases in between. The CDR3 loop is CASSARAGLNIQYF. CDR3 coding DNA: TGTGCCAGCAGTGCCCGGGCAGGATTAAACATTCAGTACTTC.

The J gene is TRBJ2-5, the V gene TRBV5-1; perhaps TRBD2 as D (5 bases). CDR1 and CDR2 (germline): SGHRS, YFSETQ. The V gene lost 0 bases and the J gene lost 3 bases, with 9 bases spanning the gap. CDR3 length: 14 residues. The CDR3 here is CASSLDTAEETQYF. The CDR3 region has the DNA TGCGCCAGCAGCTTGGATACAGCGGAAGAGACCCAGTACTTC.

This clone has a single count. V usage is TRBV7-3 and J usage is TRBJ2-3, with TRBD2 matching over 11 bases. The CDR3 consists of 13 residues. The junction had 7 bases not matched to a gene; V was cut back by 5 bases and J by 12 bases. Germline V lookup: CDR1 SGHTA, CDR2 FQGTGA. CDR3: CASSQTRLAGQYF. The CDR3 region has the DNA TGTGCCAGCAGCCAGACCCGACTAGCGGGACAGTATTTT.

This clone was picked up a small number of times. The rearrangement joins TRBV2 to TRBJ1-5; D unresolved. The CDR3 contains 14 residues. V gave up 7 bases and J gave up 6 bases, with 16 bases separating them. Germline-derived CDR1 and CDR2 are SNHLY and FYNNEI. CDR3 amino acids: CASKGGIQSQPQHF. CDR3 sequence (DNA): TGTGCCAGCAAGGGCGGGATCCAATCTCAGCCCCAGCATTTT.

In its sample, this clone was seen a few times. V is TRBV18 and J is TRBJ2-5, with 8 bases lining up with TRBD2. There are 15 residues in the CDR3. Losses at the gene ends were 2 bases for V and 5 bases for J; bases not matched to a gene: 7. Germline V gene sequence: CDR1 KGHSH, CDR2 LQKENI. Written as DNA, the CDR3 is TGTGCCAGCTCACCAGGCGCGGGAGGAGTTGAGACCCAGTACTTC. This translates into CASSPGAGGVETQYF.

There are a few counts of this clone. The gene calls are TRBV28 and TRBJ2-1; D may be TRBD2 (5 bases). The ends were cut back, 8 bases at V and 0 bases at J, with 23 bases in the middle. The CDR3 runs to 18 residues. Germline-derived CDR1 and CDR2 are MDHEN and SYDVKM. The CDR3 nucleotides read TGTGCCAGCCCCCTGGCGACTAATATTCGATGCTCCTACAATGAGCAGTTCTTC. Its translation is CASPLATNIRCSYNEQFF.

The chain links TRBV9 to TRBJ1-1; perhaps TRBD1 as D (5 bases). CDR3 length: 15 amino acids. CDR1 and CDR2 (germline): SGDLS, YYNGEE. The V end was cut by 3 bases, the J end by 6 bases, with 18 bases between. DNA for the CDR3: TGTGCCAGCAGCGCCCGTCTCGGGGCATTCCCTGAAGCTTTCTTT. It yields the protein CASSARLGAFPEAFF.

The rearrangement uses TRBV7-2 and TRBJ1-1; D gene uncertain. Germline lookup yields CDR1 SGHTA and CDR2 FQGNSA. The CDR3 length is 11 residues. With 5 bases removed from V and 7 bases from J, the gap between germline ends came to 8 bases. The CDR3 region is CASSQIIEAFF. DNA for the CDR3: TGTGCCAGCAGCCAAATCATTGAAGCTTTCTTT.

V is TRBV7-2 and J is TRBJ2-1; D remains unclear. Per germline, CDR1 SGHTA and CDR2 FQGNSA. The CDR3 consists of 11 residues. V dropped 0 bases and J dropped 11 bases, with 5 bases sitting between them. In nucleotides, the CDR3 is TGTGCCAGCAGCTTAGCAGGGCAGCAGTTCTTC. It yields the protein CASSLAGQQFF.

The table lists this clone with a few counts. Written as DNA, the CDR3 is TGTGCCAGCAGCCGGACGAACTTACCCTCCTACGAGCAGTACGTC. This encodes CASSRTNLPSYEQYV. The chain has TRBV7-9 and TRBJ2-7; D uncertain. V was trimmed by 5 bases and J by 0 bases, leaving 14 bases between them. The germline gives CDR1 SEHNR, CDR2 FQNEAQ (reference sequence). This CDR3 contains 15 residues.

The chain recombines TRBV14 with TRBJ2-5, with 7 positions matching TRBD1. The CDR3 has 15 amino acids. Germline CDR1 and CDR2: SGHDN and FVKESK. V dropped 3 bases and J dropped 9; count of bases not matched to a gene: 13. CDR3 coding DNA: TGTGCCAGCAGCCACGGGACAGCCAGCAGCGAGGCCCAGTACTTC. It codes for CASSHGTASSEAQYF.

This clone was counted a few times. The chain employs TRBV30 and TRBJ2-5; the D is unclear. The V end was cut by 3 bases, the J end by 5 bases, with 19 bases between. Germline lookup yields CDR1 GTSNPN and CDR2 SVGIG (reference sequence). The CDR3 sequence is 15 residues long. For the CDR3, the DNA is TGTGCCTGGAGCCTGACCGGGTACTCAACGGAGACCCAGTACTTC. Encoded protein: CAWSLTGYSTETQYF.

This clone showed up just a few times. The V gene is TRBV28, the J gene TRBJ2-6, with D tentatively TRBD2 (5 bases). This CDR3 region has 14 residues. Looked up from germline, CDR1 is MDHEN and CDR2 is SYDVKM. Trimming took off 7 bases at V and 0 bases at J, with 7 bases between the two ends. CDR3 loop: CASNGDSGANVLTF. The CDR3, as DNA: TGTGCCAGCAACGGGGACTCTGGGGCCAACGTCCTGACTTTC.

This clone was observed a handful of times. The CDR3 bases are TGTGCCAGCAGTTCAAAGGGCTCCTTCGAGCAGTACGTC. This encodes CASSSKGSFEQYV. This chain uses TRBV28 with TRBJ2-7; D gene uncertain. Germline-derived CDR1 and CDR2 are MDHEN and SYDVKM. The CDR3 consists of 13 residues.

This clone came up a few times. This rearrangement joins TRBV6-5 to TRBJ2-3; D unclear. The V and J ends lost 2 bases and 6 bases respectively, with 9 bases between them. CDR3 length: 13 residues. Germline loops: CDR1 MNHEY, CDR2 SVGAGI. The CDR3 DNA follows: TGTGCCAGCAGTTACCCCGATGCGGATACGCAGTATTTT. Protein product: CASSYPDADTQYF.